This TCR beta chain was retrieved from a study of blood T cell repertoires in COVID-19 (dated by TCRdb to 2020 to 2022). Regarding the complete study: The collaborator samples originated in the United States, Italy and Spain and spanned the acute and convalescent phases of COVID-19. The material from the prospective study consisted of cDNA or gDNA derived from T cells, B-cell-depleted T cells, or PBMCs. Subjects who had been exposed to COVID-19, were actively infected with it, or had recovered from it provided the deeply sampled blood TCRbeta repertoires that made up the dataset. A freely available public database, intended as a resource for researchers studying the immune response to SARS-CoV-2, is where the repertoires were released. The samples were drawn from two sources: the first 160 participants of the ongoing ImmuneRACE study, and 1,200 or so subjects contributed by 6 global collaborators. Sample metadata almost always included a de-identified subject ID, COVID-19 status, age in years and sex. Where available, HLA class I and class II types were obtained from metadata supplied by the sample provider rather than from assay-based typing.

From a lookup of the germline V gene (reference sequence), CDR1 and CDR2 are LNHNV and YYDKDF. Counted from cysteine to phenylalanine, this CDR3 has 17 amino acids. The kept DNA is CDR3 alone, 51 bases in frame from the first base. Trimming costs V 0 bases and J 0 bases, and their ends lie 11 bases apart. TCRbeta CDR3 regions were amplified from genomic DNA by means of the immunoSEQ Assay, a bias-controlled multiplex PCR. The paper's data handling went like this. Nucleated cell counts per sample were estimated from amplification of reference gene primers within the assay. To quantify the absolute abundance of each unique TCRbeta CDR3 rearrangement, sequence reads were collapsed and filtered. For each sample, productive Simpson clonality was calculated by taking the square root of Simpson's diversity index across productive rearrangements. TCRdb retrieved this table from immuneACCESS and kept in-frame rearrangements only. Not all clones are present; in checked studies, unresolved V genes account for under half, and no reason is known for the remainder. From that table come the V and J calls and clone size; the DNA was used to work out D and trimming. Counted in this sample were about 53,000 clones; 80% to 90% of them appeared once. 3.5% to 4.5% of the sample comes from the top ten.

Each collaborating institution followed its own protocols to collect whole blood in K2EDTA tubes. Collaborator samples were shipped for TCRbeta analysis as frozen whole blood, isolated PBMCs, or DNA extracted from either sample type. The study at large found these results: The quantity of clinical and demographic metadata differed by source and by participant and was supplied without curation.

In the case of this clone: It has no known antigen specificity. One base away there is no much larger clone; base qualities are not given.

The TCR originated in a man in his fifties with acute or convalescent COVID-19. The sequence links TRBV15 to TRBJ1-4, with no D gene named confidently. Sequencing used peripheral blood. The DNA sequence is as follows: TGTGCCACCAGCAGAGATGCGATTTTTGCAACTAATGAAAAACTGTTTTTT. It is translated as CATSRDAIFATNEKLFF.